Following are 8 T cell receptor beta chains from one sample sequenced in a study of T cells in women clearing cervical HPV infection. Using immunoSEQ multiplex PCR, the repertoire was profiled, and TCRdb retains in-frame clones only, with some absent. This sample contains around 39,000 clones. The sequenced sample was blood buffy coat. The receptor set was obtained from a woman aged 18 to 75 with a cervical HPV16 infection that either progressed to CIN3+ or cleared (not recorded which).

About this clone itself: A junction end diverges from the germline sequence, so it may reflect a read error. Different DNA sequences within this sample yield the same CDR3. CDR3 amino acids: CASTQTGLSHTIYF. The part of the CDR3 DNA that was read is TGTGCCAGCACCCAAACAGGGTTAAGCCACACG. J is TRBJ1-3 and V is TRBV2, with D possibly being TRBD1 (6 bases). The CDR3 end falls 3 residues outside the read, so it is completed with the germline J gene. Germline V lookup: CDR1 SNHLY, CDR2 FYNNEI. The CDR3 is 14 residues long.

CDR3 amino acids: CSTAGGAKNIQYF. The CDR3 DNA, read in part, is TGCAGTACGGCCGGGGGGGCGAAAAACATT. The chain has TRBV20-1 and TRBJ2-4, with 8 bases lining up with TRBD2. The read terminates 3 residues ahead of where the CDR3 ends, so the germline J gene completes it. The CDR3 consists of 13 residues. V shed 8 bases, J shed 4 bases, and the junction held 7 bases outside the gene matches. Germline CDR1 DFQATT, CDR2 SNEGSKA (reference sequence).

The CDR3 reads CASSLISTGELFF. CDR3 DNA (partial): TGTGCCAGCAGCTTGATTAGCACCGGGGAG. This chain joins TRBV7-9 and TRBJ2-2; D not resolved. The CDR3 is cut off 3 residues early in the read; its end comes from the germline J gene. V lost 3 bases, J lost 4 bases, and 6 bases lay in between. The CDR3 is 13 amino acids. Germline assignment: CDR1 SEHNR and CDR2 FQNEAQ (reference sequence).

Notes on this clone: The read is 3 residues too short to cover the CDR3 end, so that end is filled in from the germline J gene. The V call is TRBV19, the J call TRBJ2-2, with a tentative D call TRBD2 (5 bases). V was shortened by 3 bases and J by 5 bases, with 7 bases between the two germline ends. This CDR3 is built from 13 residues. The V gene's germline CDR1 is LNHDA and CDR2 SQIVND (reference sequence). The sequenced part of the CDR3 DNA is TGTGCCAGTAGTATTGAGGGTACCGGGGAG. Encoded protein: CASSIEGTGE. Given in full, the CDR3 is CASSIEGTGELFF.

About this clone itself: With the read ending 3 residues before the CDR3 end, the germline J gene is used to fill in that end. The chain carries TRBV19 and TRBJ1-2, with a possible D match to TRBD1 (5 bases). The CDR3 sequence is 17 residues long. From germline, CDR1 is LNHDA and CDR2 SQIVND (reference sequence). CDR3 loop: CASSIRVGGGTYNDYTF. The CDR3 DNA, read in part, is TGTGCCAGTAGTATTAGAGTTGGGGGGGGTACCTACAATGAC.

The sequenced part of the CDR3 DNA is TGCAGTGCTACAGGGTTTAGCTCCTACGAG. Amino acid sequence: CSATGFSSYE. In full, the CDR3 reads CSATGFSSYEQYF. The J gene is TRBJ2-7, the V gene TRBV20-1; TRBD1 is a possible D gene (5 bases). The CDR3 end is not reached by the read, which stops 3 residues before it; the germline J gene fills it in. The CDR3 is 13 residues long. Trimming took 4 bases from V and 0 from J, leaving 10 bases between them. CDR1 DFQATT and CDR2 SNEGSKA come from the germline V gene (reference sequence).

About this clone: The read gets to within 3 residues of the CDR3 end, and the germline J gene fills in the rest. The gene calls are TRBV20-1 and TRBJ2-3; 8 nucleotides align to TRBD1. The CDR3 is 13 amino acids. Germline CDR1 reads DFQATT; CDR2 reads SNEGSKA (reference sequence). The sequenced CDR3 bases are TGCAGTGCTAGAGAGGACAGGGAAGGGACG. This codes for CSAREDREGT. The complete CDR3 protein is CSAREDREGTQYF.

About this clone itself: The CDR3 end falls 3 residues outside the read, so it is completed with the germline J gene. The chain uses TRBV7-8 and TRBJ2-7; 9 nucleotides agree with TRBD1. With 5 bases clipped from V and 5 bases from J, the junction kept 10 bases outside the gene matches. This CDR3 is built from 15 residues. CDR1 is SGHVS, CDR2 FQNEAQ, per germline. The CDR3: CASSISGTGTHEQYF. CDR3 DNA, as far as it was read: TGTGCCAGCAGCATCTCCGGGACAGGGACCCACGAG. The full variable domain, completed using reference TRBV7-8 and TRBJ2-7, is GAGVSQSPRYKVAKRGQDVALRCDPISGHVSLFWYQQALGQGPEFLTYFQNEAQLDKSGLPSDRFFAERPEGSVSTLKIQRTQQEDSAVYLCASSISGTGTHEQYFGPGTRLTVT.